A selection of T cell receptor beta chains follows, all from one sample in a study of CD8+CD57+ T cells in acquired aplastic anemia. TCRdb recomputed calls from the reads with MiXCR, one row per CDR3 protein. The sample lists roughly 420,000 distinct CDR3 sequences, about 70% occurring once. Sequenced: sorted CD4+, CD8+, or CD8+CD57+ T cells (not recorded which) from PBMCs. These receptors all come from a human donor in good health, serving as a control. Both conserved end residues are part of each CDR3. The order of the fields is J gene, clone size, V gene, D gene, CDR3 DNA, CDR3 protein. The D gene is left open where the match is weak. Rows may omit the clone size; those that give it use once, few, many or a size class.

>TRBJ1-2|NA|TRBV7-2|NA
TGTGCCAGCAGCCTGGGTGCTGCAGGCCACGGCTACACCACCTTC
CASSLGAAGHGYTTF
>TRBJ1-2|once|TRBV7-7|NA
TGTGCTGGCAGGATGCCGCCGGGTGGCTACACTTTC
CAGRMPPGGYTF
>TRBJ2-7|NA|TRBV2|NA
TGTGCCAGCAGTGGGACGAGGGCACCGACCATGCCGATCGGAAACTTC
CASSGTRAPTMPIGNF
>TRBJ2-6|NA|TRBV5-1|TRBD1
TGCGCCAGCAGCTTTCGGGTAGGGGGCCTCCTCACATTCTCTGGGGCCAACGTCCTGACTTTC
CASSFRVGGLLTFSGANVLTF
>TRBJ1-1|many|TRBV5-1|NA
TGCGCCAGCAGCCCCGGGGGGGGGCAAAATCCAGGGAACACTGAAGCTTTCTTT
CASSPGGGQNPGNTEAFF
>TRBJ2-7|NA|TRBV20-1|NA
TGCAGTGCGAGGGTCGTCAACGAGCAGTACTTC
CSARVVNEQYF
>TRBJ2-7|NA|TRBV7-6|NA
TGTGCCAGCAGCTTAGGCAAGGGTGCCTACGAGCAGTACTTC
CASSLGKGAYEQYF
>TRBJ1-6|NA|TRBV7-4|NA
TGTGCCAGCAGCGTACGGTGGGAAAATTCCGCCCTCAACTTT
CASSVRWENSALNF
>TRBJ2-1|NA|TRBV7-9|TRBD1
TGTGCCAGCAGCGGTGTGCAGGGGGCGCTGGACACCCAGCAGTTCTTC
CASSGVQGALDTQQFF
>TRBJ1-6|NA|TRBV9|NA
TGTGCCAGCAGCGAGGGCAAGCGGGGGTCACCCAGAGACTTT
CASSEGKRGSPRDF
>TRBJ2-3|NA|TRBV5-4|TRBD2
TGTGCCAGCAGCTCCGACATTGGCGGGGGGCGCACAGATACGCAGTATTTT
CASSSDIGGGRTDTQYF
>TRBJ1-1|many|TRBV9|NA
TGTGCCAGCAGCGTAGAGGGCGGAATGAACACTGAAGCTTTCTTT
CASSVEGGMNTEAFF
>TRBJ1-1|NA|TRBV11-2|NA
TGTGCCAGCAGCTCAGGATATAGCACTGAAGCTTTCTTT
CASSSGYSTEAFF
>TRBJ2-3|once|TRBV12-3/TRBV12-4|TRBD2
TGTGCCACCAGATTAGTGCGGGGGGCAACAGGTACGCAGTATTTT
CATRLVRGATGTQYF
>TRBJ2-6|once|TRBV4-3|TRBD1
TGCGCCAGCAACAGACAGGGGGCTGGGGCCAACGTCCTGACTTTC
CASNRQGAGANVLTF
>TRBJ1-2|NA|TRBV7-7|NA
TGTGCTAGCAGCTTAGGGATTGGGGGCACACAAGACACCACCTTC
CASSLGIGGTQDTTF
>TRBJ1-2|many|TRBV5-8|TRBD1
TGTGCCAGCAGCTTACAGGGGAACTATGGCTACACCTTC
CASSLQGNYGYTF
>TRBJ2-5|NA|TRBV7-6|TRBD2
TGTGCCAGCAGTTTCGACTGTAGTGGGGGAGGGACTGAATACTTC
CASSFDCSGGGTEYF
>TRBJ2-7|NA|TRBV19|TRBD1
TGTGCCAGTTGCAGGGACAGCTCCTCCTACGAGCAGTACTTC
CASCRDSSSYEQYF
>TRBJ1-1|many|TRBV19|NA
TGTGCCAGTAGTATTGCCGAGGGCGTAGCTTTCTTT
CASSIAEGVAFF
>TRBJ1-6|NA|TRBV7-3|NA
TGTGCCAGCAGCTCCCCCGGTTCACCCCTCCACTTT
CASSSPGSPLHF
>TRBJ2-1|many|TRBV19|TRBD1
TGTGCCAGTACGATCCGGGACAGGGCATACAATGAGCAGTTCTTC
CASTIRDRAYNEQFF
>TRBJ2-1|NA|TRBV7-9|NA
TGTGCCAGCAGCTTAGATCTGACGGGACACCCGGAGAATGAGCAGTTCTTC
CASSLDLTGHPENEQFF
>TRBJ1-2|NA|TRBV5-1|NA
TGCGCCAGCAGCTTGGGGTTCCAGAACTACACCTTC
CASSLGFQNYTF
>TRBJ2-6|NA|TRBV6-1|NA
TGTGCCAGCAGTCGGGGGTGGACTGGGGCCAACGTCCTGACTTTC
CASSRGWTGANVLTF
>TRBJ1-2|many|TRBV6-5|NA
TGTGCCAGCAGTTTTCCGGGGAGCTATGGCTACACCTTC
CASSFPGSYGYTF
>TRBJ1-5|NA|TRBV19|TRBD1
TGTGCCAGTAGGAAACAGGGGAACCACAATCAGCCCCAGCATTTT
CASRKQGNHNQPQHF
>TRBJ2-3|few|TRBV30|NA
TGTGCCTGGAGATTGGGGATTAGATCAGATACGCAGTATTTT
CAWRLGIRSDTQYF
>TRBJ2-7|NA|TRBV6-5|TRBD1
TGTGCCAGCAGGGGAAGGACAGGTGGCTCGTACGAGCAGTACTTC
CASRGRTGGSYEQYF
>TRBJ2-7|NA|TRBV9|NA
TGTGCCAGCAGCTTAGACCCACTAGTATTCGGGGAGCAGTACTTC
CASSLDPLVFGEQYF
>TRBJ2-3|NA|TRBV29-1|TRBD2
TGCAGCGTTGACGGGGGGTCCGCTCTATGGGATACGCAGTATTTT
CSVDGGSALWDTQYF
>TRBJ2-3|NA|TRBV7-8|NA
TGTGCCAGCAGCTGGGCCGGGGTGAGCACAGAGACCCAGTATTTT
CASSWAGVSTETQYF
>TRBJ2-3|NA|TRBV7-3|NA
TGTGCCAGCAGCTTACAGGGACCCGGCACAGCTACGCAGTATTTT
CASSLQGPGTATQYF
>TRBJ2-5|NA|TRBV5-6|TRBD2
TGTGCCAGCAGCTTGGGAGTACCGGGGGGGCAAGAGACCCAGTACTTC
CASSLGVPGGQETQYF
>TRBJ2-5|NA|TRBV7-9|TRBD1
TGTGCCAGCAGCGTGGACAGGGACCACGACCAGTACTTC
CASSVDRDHDQYF
>TRBJ1-3|NA|TRBV20-1|NA
TGCAGTGCTAGAGCGGCAGGGGCTGGAAGAAACACCATATATTTT
CSARAAGAGRNTIYF
>TRBJ1-5|NA|TRBV20-1|NA
TGCAGTGCTAGGGCAAGGAGGAGCAATCAGCCCCAGCATTTT
CSARARRSNQPQHF
>TRBJ2-3|few|TRBV27|TRBD2
TGTGCCAGCAGTTTATCCACCCCCGGGACTAGCGGGGGGCAGGGAGATACGCAGTATTTT
CASSLSTPGTSGGQGDTQYF
>TRBJ2-3|NA|TRBV20-1|NA
TGCAGTGCTAGAGATCGAGCGAGCTACCGTATGGATACGCAGTATTTT
CSARDRASYRMDTQYF
>TRBJ2-1|NA|TRBV15|NA
TGTGCCAGCAGCAAATTAGCGCGGGTGAGCAATGAGCAGTTCTTC
CASSKLARVSNEQFF
>TRBJ1-2|NA|TRBV7-9|NA
TGTGCCAGCAGCCAGTCAAGAAACTATGACTACACCTTC
CASSQSRNYDYTF
>TRBJ2-5|many|TRBV12-3/TRBV12-4|NA
TGTGCCAGCAGTTTGGTCATAGAGACCCAGTACTTC
CASSLVIETQYF
>TRBJ1-2|NA|TRBV7-8|NA
NA
CASSLIRGVQYFGF
>TRBJ2-2|NA|TRBV24-1|NA
TGTGCCACCAGGCAGGGAAAGGGCGGGGAGCTGTTTTTT
CATRQGKGGELFF
>TRBJ1-5|NA|TRBV18|NA
TGTGCCAGCTCACGAGAGACAGGCTATAGCAATCAGCCCCAGCATTTT
CASSRETGYSNQPQHF
>TRBJ2-3|NA|TRBV7-8|NA
TGTGCCACCAGCGATCTTGACGGGAGAGATACGCAGTATTTT
CATSDLDGRDTQYF
>TRBJ2-7|NA|TRBV20-1|TRBD1
TGCAGTGCTAGCGGACTGGGACAGGGAATTTACGAGCAGTACTTC
CSASGLGQGIYEQYF
>TRBJ2-7|NA|TRBV12-3/TRBV12-4|NA
TGTGCCAGCAGCATGGGGTCAGGGGAGACCTACGAGCAGTACTTC
CASSMGSGETYEQYF